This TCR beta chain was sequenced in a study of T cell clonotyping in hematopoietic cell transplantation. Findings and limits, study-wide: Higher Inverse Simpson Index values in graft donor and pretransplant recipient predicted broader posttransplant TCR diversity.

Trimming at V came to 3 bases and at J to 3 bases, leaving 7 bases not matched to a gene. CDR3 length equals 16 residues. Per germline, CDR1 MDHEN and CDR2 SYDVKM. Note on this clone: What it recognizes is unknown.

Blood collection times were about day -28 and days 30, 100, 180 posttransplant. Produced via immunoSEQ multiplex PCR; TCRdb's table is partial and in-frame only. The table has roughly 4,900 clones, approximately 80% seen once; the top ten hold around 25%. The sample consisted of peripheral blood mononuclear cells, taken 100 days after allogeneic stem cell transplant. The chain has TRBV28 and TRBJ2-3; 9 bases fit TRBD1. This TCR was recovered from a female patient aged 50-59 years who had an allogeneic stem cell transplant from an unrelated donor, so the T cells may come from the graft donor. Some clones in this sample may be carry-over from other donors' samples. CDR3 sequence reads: CASSFIEGQGTDTQYF. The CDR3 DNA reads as TGTGCCAGCAGTTTCATCGAGGGACAGGGAACAGATACGCAGTATTTT.